Listed below are T cell receptor beta chains from one sample, sequenced in a study of Tregs in tolerant kidney transplant recipients. Sequencing was performed with immunoSEQ multiplex PCR; in TCRdb, only in-frame clones are kept and a portion is missing. The table records roughly 18,000 clones, 82% of them present only once. Sequencing input: Tregs from blood. The receptors derive from a human donor in good health. CDR3s include the opening cysteine and the closing phenylalanine or tryptophan. The order of the fields is CDR3 protein, CDR3 DNA, clone size, D gene, V gene, J gene. The D gene is left open where the match is weak. Clone size is given for some rows only: seen once, a few or many times, or a class if the clone is expanded.

CDR3aa: CASSQQTGSPYGYTF
CDR3nt: TGCGCCAGCAGCCAACAAACAGGGTCCCCCTATGGCTACACCTTC
abundance: -
d_gene: -
v_gene: TRBV4-1
j_gene: TRBJ1-2

CDR3aa: CASSPRGPNYGYTF
CDR3nt: TGTGCCAGCAGTCCGAGGGGACCTAACTATGGCTACACCTTC
abundance: few
d_gene: -
v_gene: TRBV6-1
j_gene: TRBJ1-2

CDR3aa: CAISPDRFSTDTQYF
CDR3nt: TGTGCCATCAGCCCGGACAGGTTCTCCACAGATACGCAGTATTTT
abundance: -
d_gene: TRBD1
v_gene: TRBV10-3
j_gene: TRBJ2-3

CDR3aa: CASAGSGTTRDEQFF
CDR3nt: TGTGCCAGCGCGGGGAGCGGGACGACGAGGGATGAGCAGTTCTTC
abundance: -
d_gene: TRBD2
v_gene: TRBV5-6
j_gene: TRBJ2-1

CDR3aa: CASRAGGPGFSYNEQFF
CDR3nt: TGCGCCAGCAGAGCGGGAGGGCCGGGTTTCTCCTACAATGAGCAGTTCTTC
abundance: -
d_gene: TRBD2
v_gene: TRBV5-1
j_gene: TRBJ2-1

CDR3aa: CASSFGQGLTEAFF
CDR3nt: TGTGCCAGCAGCTTCGGACAGGGACTGACTGAAGCTTTCTTT
abundance: -
d_gene: TRBD1
v_gene: TRBV7-2
j_gene: TRBJ1-1

CDR3aa: CASSPRGVLGTQYF
CDR3nt: TGCGCCAGCAGCCCCAGGGGGGTTTTAGGGACCCAGTACTTC
abundance: -
d_gene: -
v_gene: TRBV4-1
j_gene: TRBJ2-5

CDR3aa: CASSLRWGEQFF
CDR3nt: TGTGCTAGCAGCTTAAGGTGGGGGGAGCAGTTCTTC
abundance: -
d_gene: -
v_gene: TRBV7-7
j_gene: TRBJ2-1

CDR3aa: CASSGGGLGTDTQYF
CDR3nt: TGTGCCAGCAGTGGTGGGGGACTAGGCACAGATACGCAGTATTTT
abundance: -
d_gene: TRBD2
v_gene: TRBV6-1
j_gene: TRBJ2-3

CDR3aa: CASSLLARGGYEQYF
CDR3nt: TGTGCCAGCAGCTTACTGGCGCGGGGGGGCTACGAGCAGTACTTC
abundance: -
d_gene: TRBD2
v_gene: TRBV7-2
j_gene: TRBJ2-7

CDR3aa: CASSAREPQPQHF
CDR3nt: TGTGCCAGCAGCGCTAGAGAACCACAGCCCCAGCATTTT
abundance: few
d_gene: -
v_gene: TRBV5-5
j_gene: TRBJ1-5

CDR3aa: CASSLESGQPQHF
CDR3nt: TGTGCCAGCAGCTTAGAGTCGGGTCAGCCCCAGCATTTT
abundance: -
d_gene: -
v_gene: TRBV7-9
j_gene: TRBJ1-5

CDR3aa: CASSLGTAGNYGYTF
CDR3nt: TGTGCCAGCAGCTTAGGGACAGCGGGAAACTATGGCTACACCTTC
abundance: once
d_gene: -
v_gene: TRBV11-3
j_gene: TRBJ1-2

CDR3aa: CASTTADTQYF
CDR3nt: TGTGCCAGCACGACAGCAGATACGCAGTATTTT
abundance: -
d_gene: -
v_gene: TRBV2
j_gene: TRBJ2-3

CDR3aa: CASSEGTGLYEQYF
CDR3nt: TGTGCCAGCAGTGAAGGGACAGGATTGTACGAGCAGTACTTC
abundance: -
d_gene: TRBD1
v_gene: TRBV2
j_gene: TRBJ2-7

CDR3aa: CASSPGQGEDTQYF
CDR3nt: TGTGCCAGCAGCCCTGGACAGGGGGAAGATACGCAGTATTTT
abundance: -
d_gene: TRBD1
v_gene: TRBV13
j_gene: TRBJ2-3

CDR3aa: CAWSLGYNEQFF
CDR3nt: TGTGCCTGGAGTTTAGGATACAATGAGCAGTTCTTC
abundance: -
d_gene: -
v_gene: TRBV30
j_gene: TRBJ2-1

CDR3aa: CASSLALGQGSYEQYF
CDR3nt: TGTGCCAGCAGCTTAGCGCTGGGACAGGGATCCTACGAGCAGTACTTC
abundance: once
d_gene: TRBD1
v_gene: TRBV7-9
j_gene: TRBJ2-7

CDR3aa: CASWGAQDGYTF
CDR3nt: TGTGCCAGCTGGGGGGCTCAGGATGGCTACACCTTC
abundance: -
d_gene: -
v_gene: TRBV11-2
j_gene: TRBJ1-2

CDR3aa: CASRRGANYGYTF
CDR3nt: TGTGCCAGCCGCAGGGGAGCTAACTATGGCTACACCTTC
abundance: -
d_gene: -
v_gene: TRBV9
j_gene: TRBJ1-2

CDR3aa: CASSTSGTGELFF
CDR3nt: TGCGCCAGCAGCACGTCGGGCACCGGGGAGCTGTTTTTT
abundance: -
d_gene: -
v_gene: TRBV5-1
j_gene: TRBJ2-2

CDR3aa: CASSLRTVSGANVLTF
CDR3nt: TGCGCCAGCAGCCTAAGGACCGTCTCTGGGGCCAACGTCCTGACTTTC
abundance: -
d_gene: -
v_gene: TRBV5-1
j_gene: TRBJ2-6

CDR3aa: CASSLTRNTGELFF
CDR3nt: TGTGCCAGCAGCTTAACAAGGAACACCGGGGAGCTGTTTTTT
abundance: -
d_gene: -
v_gene: TRBV7-3
j_gene: TRBJ2-2

CDR3aa: CASSFSRGQGNYEQYF
CDR3nt: TGTGCCAGCAGCTTCTCCCGGGGACAGGGGAATTACGAGCAGTACTTC
abundance: -
d_gene: TRBD1
v_gene: TRBV11-2
j_gene: TRBJ2-7

CDR3aa: CASSHSPGQRQFF
CDR3nt: TGCGCCAGCAGCCATTCCCCGGGACAACGGCAGTTCTTC
abundance: -
d_gene: -
v_gene: TRBV4-3
j_gene: TRBJ2-1

CDR3aa: CASTSFAYNEQFF
CDR3nt: TGTGCCAGCACATCTTTTGCCTACAATGAGCAGTTCTTC
abundance: -
d_gene: -
v_gene: TRBV28
j_gene: TRBJ2-1

CDR3aa: CASSARGWGDTQYF
CDR3nt: TGTGCCAGCTCCGCTAGGGGGTGGGGAGATACGCAGTATTTT
abundance: -
d_gene: -
v_gene: TRBV7-2
j_gene: TRBJ2-3

CDR3aa: CASSRTGTYFF
CDR3nt: TGTGCCAGCAGTCGGACAGGGACCTATTTCTTT
abundance: -
d_gene: TRBD1
v_gene: TRBV6-5
j_gene: TRBJ1-1

CDR3aa: CASSRGTGAYNEQFF
CDR3nt: TGTGCCAGTAGTAGGGGGACAGGGGCTTACAATGAGCAGTTCTTC
abundance: -
d_gene: TRBD1
v_gene: TRBV19
j_gene: TRBJ2-1

CDR3aa: CASSPKGTVGGETQYF
CDR3nt: TGTGCCAGCAGCCCCAAGGGGACAGTCGGAGGCGAGACCCAGTACTTC
abundance: -
d_gene: TRBD1
v_gene: TRBV7-9
j_gene: TRBJ2-5

CDR3aa: CASGTVGSGANVLTF
CDR3nt: TGTGCCAGCGGGACAGTGGGATCTGGGGCCAACGTCCTGACTTTC
abundance: -
d_gene: TRBD1
v_gene: TRBV2
j_gene: TRBJ2-6

CDR3aa: CASSLSSTEAFF
CDR3nt: TGTGCCAGCAGTCTTTCGTCCACTGAAGCTTTCTTT
abundance: -
d_gene: -
v_gene: TRBV2
j_gene: TRBJ1-1

CDR3aa: CATQLQGKNIQYF
CDR3nt: TGTGCCACCCAACTGCAAGGCAAAAACATTCAGTACTTC
abundance: -
d_gene: -
v_gene: TRBV6-6
j_gene: TRBJ2-4

CDR3aa: CASSIEETQYF
CDR3nt: TGTGCCAGTAGTATAGAAGAGACCCAGTACTTC
abundance: -
d_gene: -
v_gene: TRBV19
j_gene: TRBJ2-5

CDR3aa: CASSLSGGFGEQYF
CDR3nt: TGTGCCAGCAGCTTATCCGGGGGGTTCGGCGAGCAGTACTTC
abundance: -
d_gene: TRBD2
v_gene: TRBV11-2
j_gene: TRBJ2-7

CDR3aa: CASSQEGHSQETQYF
CDR3nt: TGTGCCAGCAGCCAAGAAGGGCACAGCCAAGAGACCCAGTACTTC
abundance: few
d_gene: -
v_gene: TRBV4-2
j_gene: TRBJ2-5

CDR3aa: CAIGTGAIYEQYF
CDR3nt: TGTGCCATCGGGACAGGGGCTATCTACGAGCAGTACTTC
abundance: -
d_gene: TRBD1
v_gene: TRBV19
j_gene: TRBJ2-7

CDR3aa: CASSPPGGRGYTF
CDR3nt: TGTGCCAGTAGCCCGCCGGGGGGCCGGGGCTACACCTTC
abundance: few
d_gene: -
v_gene: TRBV19
j_gene: TRBJ1-2

CDR3aa: CASSQNANYGYTF
CDR3nt: TGTGCCAGCTCACAGAACGCTAACTATGGCTACACCTTC
abundance: -
d_gene: -
v_gene: TRBV18
j_gene: TRBJ1-2

CDR3aa: CATSAGVRTYEQYF
CDR3nt: TGTGCCACCAGTGCGGGAGTCAGGACCTACGAGCAGTACTTC
abundance: once
d_gene: TRBD2
v_gene: TRBV15
j_gene: TRBJ2-7

CDR3aa: CASGGANQPQHF
CDR3nt: TGTGCCAGCGGGGGGGCGAATCAGCCCCAGCATTTT
abundance: -
d_gene: -
v_gene: TRBV18
j_gene: TRBJ1-5

CDR3aa: CASSLDWGNTEAFF
CDR3nt: TGTGCCAGCAGCTTAGACTGGGGGAACACTGAAGCTTTCTTT
abundance: -
d_gene: -
v_gene: TRBV7-2
j_gene: TRBJ1-1

CDR3aa: CASSLEPRPDTQYF
CDR3nt: TGTGCCAGCAGCTTAGAGCCGCGCCCAGATACGCAGTATTTT
abundance: -
d_gene: -
v_gene: TRBV11-1
j_gene: TRBJ2-3

CDR3aa: CASSSGGTGGWETQYF
CDR3nt: TGTGCCAGCAGCTCGGGAGGGACAGGGGGCTGGGAGACCCAGTACTTC
abundance: -
d_gene: TRBD1
v_gene: TRBV7-2
j_gene: TRBJ2-5

CDR3aa: CASTVAGTTDTQYF
CDR3nt: TGTGCCAGCACCGTAGCAGGGACCACAGATACGCAGTATTTT
abundance: -
d_gene: -
v_gene: TRBV28
j_gene: TRBJ2-3

CDR3aa: CASSRDPGHYQETQYF
CDR3nt: TGTGCCAGCAGCCGCGACCCGGGACACTACCAAGAGACCCAGTACTTC
abundance: -
d_gene: -
v_gene: TRBV7-2
j_gene: TRBJ2-5

CDR3aa: CASSGSVWGAGTEAFF
CDR3nt: TGTGCCAGCAGCGGATCTGTATGGGGGGCCGGAACTGAAGCTTTCTTT
abundance: -
d_gene: -
v_gene: TRBV11-3
j_gene: TRBJ1-1

CDR3aa: CASSYLGGRVNTEAFF
CDR3nt: TGTGCCAGCAGCTATCTGGGAGGCAGAGTGAACACTGAAGCTTTCTTT
abundance: -
d_gene: -
v_gene: TRBV7-8
j_gene: TRBJ1-1

CDR3aa: CASSPRVGLLEQYF
CDR3nt: TGCGCCAGCAGCCCCAGGGTCGGCCTCCTCGAGCAGTACTTC
abundance: -
d_gene: -
v_gene: TRBV5-1
j_gene: TRBJ2-7